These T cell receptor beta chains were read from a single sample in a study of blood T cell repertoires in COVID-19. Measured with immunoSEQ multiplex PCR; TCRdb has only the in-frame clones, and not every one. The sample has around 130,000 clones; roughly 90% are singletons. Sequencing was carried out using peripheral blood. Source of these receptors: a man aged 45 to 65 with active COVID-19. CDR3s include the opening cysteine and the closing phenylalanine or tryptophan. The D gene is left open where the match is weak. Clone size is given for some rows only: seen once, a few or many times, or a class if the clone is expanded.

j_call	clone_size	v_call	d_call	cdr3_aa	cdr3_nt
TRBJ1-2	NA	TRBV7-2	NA	CASSFGGGLNYGYTF	TGTGCCAGCAGCTTCGGCGGGGGCTTAAACTATGGCTACACCTTC
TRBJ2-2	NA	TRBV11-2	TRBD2	CASSGLVLAGVGELFF	TGTGCCAGCAGCGGACTGGTGTTAGCGGGAGTCGGGGAGCTGTTTTTT
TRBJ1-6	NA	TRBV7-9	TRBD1	CASSGTGTSPLHF	TGTGCCAGCAGCGGGACAGGGACTTCACCCCTCCACTTT
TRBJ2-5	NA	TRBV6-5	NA	CASSIRGWETQYF	TGTGCCAGCAGCATCAGGGGTTGGGAGACCCAGTACTTC
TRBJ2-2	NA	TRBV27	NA	CASSSHRGIANTGELFF	TGTGCCAGCAGTTCACATAGGGGTATCGCGAACACCGGGGAGCTGTTTTTT
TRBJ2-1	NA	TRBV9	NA	CASSVGGTRTQNEQFF	TGTGCCAGCAGCGTTGGGGGGACCCGGACACAAAATGAGCAGTTCTTC
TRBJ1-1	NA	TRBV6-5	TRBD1	CAVKGTGVTEAFF	TGTGCCGTTAAGGGGACAGGGGTTACTGAAGCTTTCTTT
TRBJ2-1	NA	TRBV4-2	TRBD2	CASSQEALAGGSSYNEQFF	TGTGCCAGCAGCCAAGAAGCCCTAGCGGGAGGGAGCTCCTACAATGAGCAGTTCTTC
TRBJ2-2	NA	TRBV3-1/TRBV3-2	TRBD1	CASSLQGANTGELFF	TGTGCCAGCAGTTTACAGGGGGCGAACACCGGGGAGCTGTTTTTT
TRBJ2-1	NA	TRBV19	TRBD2	CASSNVAAGGQFF	TGTGCCAGTAGTAATGTAGCGGCGGGAGGTCAGTTCTTC
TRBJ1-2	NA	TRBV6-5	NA	CASSRFQGYGYTF	TGTGCCAGCAGCCGCTTCCAGGGGTATGGCTACACCTTC
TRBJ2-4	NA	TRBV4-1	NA	CASSPPVSTTKNIQYF	TGCGCCAGCAGCCCCCCGGTATCGACTACCAAAAACATTCAGTACTTC
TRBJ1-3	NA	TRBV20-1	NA	CSASSGSSGNTIYF	TGCAGTGCTAGTTCGGGGAGCTCTGGAAACACCATATATTTT
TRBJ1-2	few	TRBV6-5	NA	CASSYSRAHGYTF	TGTGCCAGCAGTTACTCGAGGGCCCATGGCTACACCTTC
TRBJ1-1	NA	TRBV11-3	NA	CASRKGEAFF	TGTGCCAGCAGGAAGGGGGAAGCTTTCTTT
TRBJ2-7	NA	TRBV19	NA	CASSIDSSVYEQYF	TGTGCCAGTAGTATAGATTCGTCGGTCTACGAGCAGTACTTC
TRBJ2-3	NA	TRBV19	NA	CASSWPGEDTQYF	TGTGCCAGTAGTTGGCCAGGGGAGGATACGCAGTATTTT
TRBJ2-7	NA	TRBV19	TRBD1	CASRPTGGVYEQYF	TGTGCCAGTAGGCCGACAGGGGGAGTCTACGAGCAGTACTTC
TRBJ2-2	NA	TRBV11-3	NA	CASSLGGPGELFF	TGTGCCAGCAGCTTAGGAGGGCCCGGGGAGCTGTTTTTT
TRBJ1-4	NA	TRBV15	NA	CATAARTATNEKLFF	TGTGCCACCGCGGCGCGAACGGCAACTAATGAAAAACTGTTTTTT
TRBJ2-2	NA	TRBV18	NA	CASSPPSGADTGELFF	TGTGCCAGCTCACCACCGTCCGGAGCGGACACCGGGGAGCTGTTTTTT
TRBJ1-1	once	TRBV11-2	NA	CASSTTVRDVEAFF	TGTGCCAGCAGCACAACCGTTCGGGATGTTGAAGCTTTCTTT
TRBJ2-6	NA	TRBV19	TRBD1	CASSMEGTGVSGANVLTF	TGTGCCAGTAGTATGGAAGGGACAGGGGTCTCTGGGGCCAACGTCCTGACTTTC
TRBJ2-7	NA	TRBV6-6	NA	CASTYGGDRTYEQYF	TGTGCCAGCACCTACGGCGGGGACAGAACCTACGAGCAGTACTTC
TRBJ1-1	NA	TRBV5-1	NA	CASSPWSGMGTEAFF	TGCGCCAGCAGCCCATGGTCCGGGATGGGCACTGAAGCTTTCTTT
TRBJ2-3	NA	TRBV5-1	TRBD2	CASERLAGVGDTQYF	TGCGCCAGCGAGAGACTAGCGGGAGTGGGAGATACGCAGTATTTT
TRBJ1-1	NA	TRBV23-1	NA	CASSHVTRSEAEAFF	TGCGCCAGCAGTCACGTGACACGATCGGAGGCTGAAGCTTTCTTT
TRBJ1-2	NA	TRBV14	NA	CASSHPSRGTWGYTF	TGTGCCAGCAGCCACCCGAGTAGGGGGACGTGGGGCTACACCTTC
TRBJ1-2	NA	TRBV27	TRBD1	CASSGTGLTSGYTF	TGTGCCAGCAGTGGGACAGGGCTAACGAGTGGCTACACCTTC
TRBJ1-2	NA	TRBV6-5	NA	CASSSLGGGLSGYTF	TGTGCCAGCAGTTCCCTGGGTGGAGGTCTAAGTGGCTACACCTTC
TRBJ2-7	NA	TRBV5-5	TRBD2	CASSLGGGGTHYEQYF	TGTGCCAGCAGCTTGGGTGGCGGGGGGACACACTACGAGCAGTACTTC
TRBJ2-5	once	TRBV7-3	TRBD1	CASSQTGVGETQYF	TGTGCCAGCAGCCAAACAGGGGTGGGAGAGACCCAGTACTTC
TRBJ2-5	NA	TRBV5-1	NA	CASSSLGQPQETQYF	TGCGCCAGCAGTTCCCTCGGACAGCCCCAAGAGACCCAGTACTTC
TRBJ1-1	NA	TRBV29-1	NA	CSAAEGLNTEAFF	TGCAGCGCCGCCGAGGGATTGAACACTGAAGCTTTCTTT
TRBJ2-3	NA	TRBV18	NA	CASAISLGTTDTQYF	TGTGCCAGCGCCATCTCCCTCGGGACTACAGATACGCAGTATTTT
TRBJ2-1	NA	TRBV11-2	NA	CASTLATSTLQKEQFF	TGTGCCAGCACTTTAGCGACAAGCACCCTACAAAAGGAGCAGTTCTTC
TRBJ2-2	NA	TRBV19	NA	CASIPDRSTGELFF	TGTGCCAGTATCCCCGACAGGTCGACCGGGGAGCTGTTTTTT
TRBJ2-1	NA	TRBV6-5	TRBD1	CASSQDRGRDEQFF	TGTGCCAGCAGTCAGGACAGGGGGCGGGATGAGCAGTTCTTC
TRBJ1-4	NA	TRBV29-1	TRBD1	CSVLPVRGSLEKLFF	TGCAGCGTCCTACCCGTCAGGGGGAGTCTTGAAAAACTGTTTTTT
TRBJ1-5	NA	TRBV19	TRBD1	CASSMGLGTGERQPQHF	TGTGCCAGTAGTATGGGGCTCGGGACAGGGGAACGGCAGCCCCAGCATTTT
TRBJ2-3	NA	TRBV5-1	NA	CASSLQGTDTQYF	TGCGCCAGCAGCTTACAGGGCACAGATACGCAGTATTTT
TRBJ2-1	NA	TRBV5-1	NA	CASSLGSAPNEQFF	TGCGCCAGCAGCTTGGGATCTGCGCCCAATGAGCAGTTCTTC
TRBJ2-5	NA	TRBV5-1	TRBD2	CASSSTGLPLETQYF	TGCGCCAGCAGCTCTACGGGACTACCCCTGGAGACCCAGTACTTC
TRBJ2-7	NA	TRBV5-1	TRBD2	CASSLNSGGPGAYEQYF	TGCGCCAGCAGCTTGAATAGCGGGGGGCCAGGGGCCTACGAGCAGTACTTC
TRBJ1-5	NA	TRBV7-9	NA	CASSLDTPNQPQHF	TGTGCCAGCAGCTTAGACACACCGAATCAGCCCCAGCATTTT
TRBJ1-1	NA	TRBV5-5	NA	CASSLDVHMNTEAFF	TGTGCCAGCAGCTTGGATGTACACATGAACACTGAAGCTTTCTTT
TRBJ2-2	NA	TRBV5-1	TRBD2	CASSQVAGASTGELFF	TGCGCCAGCAGCCAGGTAGCGGGGGCCTCCACCGGGGAGCTGTTTTTT
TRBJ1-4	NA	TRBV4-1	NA	CASSQDPVLTNEKLFF	TGCGCCAGCAGCCAAGATCCCGTCCTAACTAATGAAAAACTGTTTTTT
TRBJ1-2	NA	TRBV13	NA	CASSEGQGNYGYTF	TGTGCCAGCAGCGAAGGCCAGGGCAACTATGGCTACACCTTC
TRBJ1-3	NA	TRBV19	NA	CASSTYSGTPTSGNTIYF	TGTGCCAGTAGTACCTACTCCGGGACTCCAACCTCTGGAAACACCATATATTTT
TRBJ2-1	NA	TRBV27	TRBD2	CASRGGRRFNEQFF	TGTGCCAGCCGAGGCGGGAGAAGGTTTAATGAGCAGTTCTTC
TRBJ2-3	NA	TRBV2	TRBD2	CASRISGSSNTDTQYF	TGTGCCAGCAGAATTAGCGGGAGTTCGAACACAGATACGCAGTATTTT
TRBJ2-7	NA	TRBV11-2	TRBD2	CASSLAVTGGFEQYF	TGTGCCAGCAGCTTAGCCGTGACGGGGGGATTCGAGCAGTACTTC
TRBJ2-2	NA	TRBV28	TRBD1	CASNGQGMTGELFF	TGTGCCAGCAATGGACAGGGTATGACCGGGGAGCTGTTTTTT
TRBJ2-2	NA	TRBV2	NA	CASSVESGANTGELFF	TGTGCCAGCAGTGTTGAATCCGGGGCGAACACCGGGGAGCTGTTTTTT
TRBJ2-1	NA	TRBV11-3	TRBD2	CASRGLAGAVYNEQFF	TGTGCCAGCAGGGGACTAGCGGGAGCTGTCTACAATGAGCAGTTCTTC